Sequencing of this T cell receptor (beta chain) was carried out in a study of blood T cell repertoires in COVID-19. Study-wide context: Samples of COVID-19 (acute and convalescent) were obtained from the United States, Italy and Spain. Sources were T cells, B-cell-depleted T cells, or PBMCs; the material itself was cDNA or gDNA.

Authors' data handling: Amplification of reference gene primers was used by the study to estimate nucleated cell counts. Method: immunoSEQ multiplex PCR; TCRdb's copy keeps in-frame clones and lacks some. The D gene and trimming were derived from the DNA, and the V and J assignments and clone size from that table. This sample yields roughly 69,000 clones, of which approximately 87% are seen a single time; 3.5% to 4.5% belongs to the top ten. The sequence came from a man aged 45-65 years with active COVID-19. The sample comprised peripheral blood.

CDR3 in DNA: TGTGCCAGCAGTGGCATACAGGGTGAAGCTTTCTTT. Its protein product is CASSGIQGEAFF. The chain joins TRBV2 to TRBJ1-1; D perhaps matches TRBD1 (6 bases). The CDR3 is made up of 12 amino acids. Germline V gives CDR1 SNHLY, CDR2 FYNNEI. V was trimmed by 4 bases and J by 7 bases, leaving 10 bases between them.